This T cell receptor beta chain was captured by sequencing in a study of beta chain features in type 1 diabetes. In the study overall: The examined sorted cells totaled fewer than 110,000,000 across samples. Findings of the study overall: Type 1 diabetes patients had moderately but significantly shorter TCRB CDR3s in all four CD4+ subsets.

The authors reverse transcribed all of the isolated RNA, so sequencing captured expressed TCRB transcripts. Data came from immunoSEQ multiplex PCR; TCRdb stores just in-frame clones and leaves some out. Altogether about 170,000 clones are present, approximately 8% being singletons, with the ten largest covering approximately 0.5%. Staining for CD45RO/CCR7/CD25/CD127/CD95/CD27 allowed sorting of CD4+ naive, central memory, regulatory and stem cell-like memory cells. Over 95% purity was reached by all sorted populations. The V gene's germline CDR1 is LGHNA and CDR2 YNFKEQ. This CDR3 comprises 15 residues. The trim removed 1 base at V and 5 bases at J, leaving 3 bases unmatched. This clone occurred a few times. Its antigen is undetermined.

What was sequenced was central memory CD4+ T cells from blood. The chain links TRBV4-2 to TRBJ2-1; 9 bases fit TRBD2. The clonotype comes from a man between 18 and 35 years old with type 1 diabetes. CDR3 protein: CASSQGLAENNEQFF. Written as DNA, the CDR3 is TGTGCCAGCAGCCAAGGACTAGCGGAAAACAATGAGCAGTTCTTC.